This paragraph reports one TCR beta chain. The ends were cut back, 0 bases at V and 4 bases at J, with 9 bases in the middle. The CDR3 extends over 14 amino acids. The germline V gene encodes CDR1 MNHNS and CDR2 SASEGT. The data originate from a study of T cell responses to AZD1222 COVID-19 vaccine. Assay: immunoSEQ multiplex PCR; the TCRdb copy retains only in-frame clones and omits some. The sample consists of 130,000 to 150,000 clones, 75% to 85% of them appearing once. The sequencing here drew on peripheral blood, taken on day 0 of MenACWY control vaccination. This clonotype was sampled from an adult in good health. This chain joins TRBV6-1 and TRBJ1-2; D not certain. The CDR3 sequence: CASSEARAPYGYTF. The CDR3 region has the DNA TGTGCCAGCAGTGAAGCGAGGGCACCCTATGGCTACACCTTC.